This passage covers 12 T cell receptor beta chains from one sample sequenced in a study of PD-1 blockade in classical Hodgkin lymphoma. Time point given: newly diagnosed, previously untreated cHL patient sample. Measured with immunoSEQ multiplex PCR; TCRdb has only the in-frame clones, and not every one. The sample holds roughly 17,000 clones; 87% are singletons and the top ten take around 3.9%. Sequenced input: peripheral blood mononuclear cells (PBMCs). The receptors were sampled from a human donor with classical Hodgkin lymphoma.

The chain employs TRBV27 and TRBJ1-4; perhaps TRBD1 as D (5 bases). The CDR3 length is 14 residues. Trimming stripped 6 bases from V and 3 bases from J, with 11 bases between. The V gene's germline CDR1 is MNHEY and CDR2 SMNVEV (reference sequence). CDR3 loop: CASRPGTPNEKLFF. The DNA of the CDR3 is TGTGCCAGCAGACCCGGGACCCCTAATGAAAAACTGTTTTTT.

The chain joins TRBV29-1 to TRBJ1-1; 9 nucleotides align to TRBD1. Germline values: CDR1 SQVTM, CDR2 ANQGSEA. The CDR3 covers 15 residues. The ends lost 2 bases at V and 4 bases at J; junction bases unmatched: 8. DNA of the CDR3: TGCAGCGTTGAATCCCGGACAGGGGCGCCCACTGAAGCTTTCTTT. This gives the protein CSVESRTGAPTEAFF. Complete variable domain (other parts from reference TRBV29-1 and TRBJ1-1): SAVISQKPSRDICQRGTSLTIQCQVDSQVTMMFWYRQQPGQSLTLIATANQGSEATYESGFVIDKFPISRPNLTFSTLTVSNMSPEDSSIYLCSVESRTGAPTEAFFGQGTRLTVV.

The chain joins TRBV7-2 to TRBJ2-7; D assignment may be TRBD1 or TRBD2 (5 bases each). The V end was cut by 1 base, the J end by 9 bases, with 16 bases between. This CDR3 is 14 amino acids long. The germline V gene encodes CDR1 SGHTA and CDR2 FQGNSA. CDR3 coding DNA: TGTGCCAGCAGCTTAGGGGGCACAATAGAGGGGCAGTACTTC. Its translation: CASSLGGTIEGQYF.

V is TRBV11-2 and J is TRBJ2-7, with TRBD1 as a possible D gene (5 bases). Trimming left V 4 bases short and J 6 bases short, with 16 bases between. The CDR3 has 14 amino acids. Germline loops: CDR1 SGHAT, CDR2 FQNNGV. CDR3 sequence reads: CASSSVGQQGEQYF. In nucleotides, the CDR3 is TGTGCCAGCAGCTCCGTGGGGCAGCAGGGCGAGCAGTACTTC.

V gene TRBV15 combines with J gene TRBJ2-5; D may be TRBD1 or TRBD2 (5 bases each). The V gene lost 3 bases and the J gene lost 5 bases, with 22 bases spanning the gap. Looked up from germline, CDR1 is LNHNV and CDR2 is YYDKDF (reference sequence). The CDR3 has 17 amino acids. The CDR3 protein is CATSSAVGTANRETQYF. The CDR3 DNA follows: TGTGCCACCAGCAGCGCGGTCGGGACGGCGAATAGGGAGACCCAGTACTTC.

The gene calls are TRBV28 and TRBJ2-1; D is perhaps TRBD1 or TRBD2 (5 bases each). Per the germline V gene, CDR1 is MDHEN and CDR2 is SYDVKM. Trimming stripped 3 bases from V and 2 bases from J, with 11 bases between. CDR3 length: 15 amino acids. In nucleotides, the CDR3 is TGTGCCAGCAGTTTGGGGCTACTAGCCTACAATGAGCAGTTCTTC. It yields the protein CASSLGLLAYNEQFF.

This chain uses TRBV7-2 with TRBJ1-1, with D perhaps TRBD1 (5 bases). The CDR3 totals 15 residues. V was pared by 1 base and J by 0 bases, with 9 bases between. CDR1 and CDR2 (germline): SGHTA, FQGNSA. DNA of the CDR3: TGTGCCAGCAGCTTAGGGGGCAGGGTGAACACTGAAGCTTTCTTT. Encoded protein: CASSLGGRVNTEAFF.

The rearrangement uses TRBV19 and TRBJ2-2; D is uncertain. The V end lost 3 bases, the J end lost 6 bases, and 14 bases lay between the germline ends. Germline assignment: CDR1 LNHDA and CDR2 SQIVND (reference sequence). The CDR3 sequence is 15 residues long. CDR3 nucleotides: TGTGCCAGTAGTATCCACCCCTCCGCGGCCGGGGAGCTGTTTTTT. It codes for CASSIHPSAAGELFF.

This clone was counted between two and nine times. The CDR3 sequence: CASSMPRIYSNQPQHF. The CDR3 region has the DNA TGTGCCAGTAGTATGCCCCGGATCTATAGCAATCAGCCCCAGCATTTT. This sequence joins TRBV19 and TRBJ1-5; no definite D call. CDR3 length: 16 residues. Looked up from germline, CDR1 is LNHDA and CDR2 is SQIVND (reference sequence). Deletions cut 3 bases from V and 0 bases from J, with 12 bases between.

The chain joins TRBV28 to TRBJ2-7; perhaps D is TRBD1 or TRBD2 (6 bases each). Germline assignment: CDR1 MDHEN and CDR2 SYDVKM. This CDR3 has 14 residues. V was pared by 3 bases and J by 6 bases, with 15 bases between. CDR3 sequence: CASSFLGGSGEQYF. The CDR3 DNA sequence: TGTGCCAGCAGTTTTTTAGGGGGGTCGGGCGAGCAGTACTTC.

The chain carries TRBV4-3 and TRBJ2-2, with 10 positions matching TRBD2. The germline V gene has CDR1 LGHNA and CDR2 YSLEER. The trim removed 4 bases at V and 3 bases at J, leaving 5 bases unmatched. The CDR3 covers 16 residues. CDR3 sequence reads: CASSPSGSVDTGELFF. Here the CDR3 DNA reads TGCGCCAGCAGCCCTAGCGGGAGCGTTGACACCGGGGAGCTGTTTTTT.

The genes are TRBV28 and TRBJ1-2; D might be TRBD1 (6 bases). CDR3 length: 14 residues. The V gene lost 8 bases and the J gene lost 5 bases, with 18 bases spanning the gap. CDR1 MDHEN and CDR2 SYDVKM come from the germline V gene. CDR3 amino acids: CASGPLTGTYGYTF. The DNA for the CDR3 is TGTGCCAGCGGCCCCCTAACAGGGACATATGGCTACACCTTC.